Shown below are 23 T cell receptor beta chains from a single sample sequenced in a study of blood T cells in healthy people across ages. Primed by a sample-barcoded 5' primer and a J-beta primer mix, a second PCR proceeded for about 6 to 12 cycles. TCRdb analysed the 5' RACE reads with MiXCR anew, one entry per CDR3 protein. The sample has 1.5 million to 2 million distinct CDR3 sequences, around 48% seen once; the top ten hold 2.1%. Sequenced: blood. The receptors stem from a woman between 40 and 55 years old in good health.

The rearrangement joins TRBV20-1 to TRBJ2-7, with 7 bases identical to TRBD2. Trimming removed 0 bases from V and 12 bases from J; junction bases left unmatched: 14. The CDR3 loop spans 14 amino acids. Germline loops: CDR1 DFQATT, CDR2 SNEGSKA (reference sequence). CDR3 protein: CSARDGALGGTRYF. CDR3 DNA: TGCAGTGCTAGAGACGGGGCCCTCGGGGGGACCCGGTACTTC.

This chain links TRBV20-1 with TRBJ1-6, with D unresolved. Germline V gene lookup returns CDR1 DFQATT and CDR2 SNEGSKA (reference sequence). This CDR3 is 13 amino acids long. V dropped 2 bases and J dropped 5 bases, with 7 bases sitting between them. The CDR3 DNA is TGCAGTGCTAGACGGTCTGATAATTCACCCCTCCACTTT. Protein: CSARRSDNSPLHF.

The chain uses TRBV7-8 and TRBJ2-5, with a tentative D call TRBD1 (5 bases). The better agreement between TRBJ2-7 and the DNA end casts doubt on the J call. CDR1 SGHVS and CDR2 FQNEAQ come from the germline V gene. This CDR3 contains 16 residues. CDR3 in amino acids: CASSNLKAAGTYEQYF. The CDR3 nucleotides read TGTGCCAGCAGCAACTTAAAGGCGGCAGGGACCTACGAGCAGTACTTC.

This clonotype was seen a few times. The V gene is TRBV4-3, the J gene TRBJ2-4; 7 bases line up with TRBD2. CDR3 length equals 20 residues. Trimming took 6 bases from V and 1 from J; bases not matched to a gene: 21. CDR1 and CDR2 from the germline V gene are LGHNA and YSLEER. CDR3 amino acids: CASSPNAGFRGREAKNIQYF. For the CDR3, the DNA is TGCGCCAGCAGTCCCAACGCCGGGTTCCGAGGGCGGGAGGCCAAAAACATTCAGTACTTC.

V gene TRBV28 combines with J gene TRBJ2-5; D possibly uses TRBD1 or TRBD2 (5 bases each). V gave up 3 bases and J gave up 11 bases, with 16 bases separating them. Germline CDR1 is MDHEN and CDR2 is SYDVKM. The CDR3 has 13 amino acids. The CDR3 region has the DNA TGTGCCAGCAGTTTCGGGGAACAGGTTGCGCAGTACTTC. It encodes CASSFGEQVAQYF.

This chain links TRBV7-2 with TRBJ1-2; 7 nucleotides align to TRBD1. Germline-derived CDR1 and CDR2 are SGHTA and FQGNSA. CDR3 length: 13 residues. Germline trimming cut 5 bases from V and 7 bases from J; bases unmatched to any gene: 7. CDR3 coding DNA: TGTGCCAGCAGCCCCCAGACAGGGACTGGCTACACCTTC. It is translated as CASSPQTGTGYTF.

The chain recombines TRBV27 with TRBJ2-5, with D perhaps TRBD2 (5 bases). The V end was cut by 0 bases, the J end by 8 bases, with 10 bases between. The CDR3 is 13 residues long. Germline CDR1 is MNHEY and CDR2 is SMNVEV (reference sequence). The DNA of the CDR3 is TGTGCCAGCAGTTTATCCCTATCGGGAACCCAGTACTTC. Translating gives CASSLSLSGTQYF.

The sample holds one count of this clonotype. The gene calls are TRBV20-1 and TRBJ2-1; 8 positions agree with TRBD2. With V trimmed by 5 bases and J by 9 bases, 9 bases remained unmatched. Per germline, CDR1 DFQATT and CDR2 SNEGSKA (reference sequence). CDR3 length: 13 amino acids. CDR3 sequence: CSAHGTRLSEQFF. CDR3 nucleotides: TGCAGTGCTCACGGGACTAGGTTGAGTGAGCAGTTCTTC.

The chain combines TRBV6-5 with TRBJ2-5; D remains ambiguous. CDR3 length: 13 residues. Trimming took 11 bases from V and 1 from J, leaving 14 bases between them. Germline V gives CDR1 MNHEY, CDR2 SVGAGI. The CDR3 reads CAAGGRSQETQYF. Here the CDR3 DNA reads TGTGCCGCTGGTGGACGGAGCCAAGAGACCCAGTACTTC.

This clonotype appeared many times. The chain combines TRBV7-2 with TRBJ1-2, with D possibly matching TRBD1 (6 bases). Germline V gene sequence: CDR1 SGHTA, CDR2 FQGNSA. Trimming shortened V by 5 bases and J by 8 bases, and 27 bases separated the two germline ends. This CDR3 has 17 residues. The CDR3 nucleotides are TGTGCCAGCAGCAAACTGATGTCAGGGGCCACTCTTCTGGGCTACACCTTC. It translates to CASSKLMSGATLLGYTF.

The chain links TRBV4-3 to TRBJ2-1; the match to TRBD2 covers 12 bases. The CDR3 has 18 amino acids. With 3 bases clipped from V and 7 bases from J, the junction kept 13 bases outside the gene matches. CDR1 and CDR2 from the germline V gene are LGHNA and YSLEER. In nucleotides, the CDR3 is TGCGCCAGCAGCCAGAGCCTCGGACTAGCGGGGTGGGGGAATGAGCAGTTCTTC. Amino acids: CASSQSLGLAGWGNEQFF.

The gene calls are TRBV5-6 and TRBJ1-5, with D tentatively TRBD1 (5 bases). This CDR3 has 16 amino acids. With 1 base removed from V and 7 bases from J, the gap between germline ends came to 18 bases. Per the germline V gene, CDR1 is SGHDT and CDR2 is YYEEEE. CDR3 protein: CASSLRGSGGLQPQHF. DNA of the CDR3: TGTGCCAGCAGCTTGAGGGGTTCTGGGGGACTACAGCCCCAGCATTTT.

The CDR3 is CASSPRGGRREAFF. CDR3 bases: TGTGCCAGCAGTCCCCGGGGAGGAAGACGCGAAGCTTTCTTT. The gene calls are TRBV12-3 or TRBV12-4 and TRBJ1-1; D unresolved. V was pared by 5 bases and J by 8 bases, with 18 bases between. The CDR3 length is 14 residues.

The chain joins TRBV3-1 to TRBJ2-5, with D possibly TRBD1 on 5 matching bases. CDR1 and CDR2 from the germline V gene are LGHDT and YNNKEL (reference sequence). This CDR3 has 15 residues. V lost 2 bases and J lost 2, with 12 bases in between. In DNA form, the CDR3 reads TGTGCCAGCAGCCAAAGGGGCAGTCGTCAAGAGACCCAGTACTTC. Residues: CASSQRGSRQETQYF.

This clonotype showed up just a few times. V gene TRBV20-1 combines with J gene TRBJ2-5, with 8 bases that match TRBD2. CDR1 and CDR2 (germline): DFQATT, SNEGSKA (reference sequence). The length of the CDR3 is 15 residues. The junction had 14 bases not matched to a gene; V was cut back by 6 bases and J by 5 bases. This CDR3 is CSASPTGTSYETQYF. Written as DNA, the CDR3 is TGCAGTGCCAGTCCAACCGGGACTAGTTATGAGACCCAGTACTTC.

This chain connects TRBV28 to TRBJ2-5, with TRBD1 identical over 8 bases. J gave up 1 base and V 6 bases, and 4 bases lay outside the gene matches. The germline V gene has CDR1 MDHEN and CDR2 SYDVKM. The CDR3 is 14 amino acids. In DNA, the CDR3 is TGTGCCAGCAGGTCTACAGGGGGCCAAGAGACCCAGTACTTC. Its protein product is CASRSTGGQETQYF.

The rearrangement joins TRBV27 to TRBJ1-2; tentatively, D is TRBD1 (5 bases). V lost 5 bases, J lost 4 bases, and 17 bases lay in between. Germline V lookup: CDR1 MNHEY, CDR2 SMNVEV (reference sequence). The CDR3 is 15 amino acids. Written as DNA, the CDR3 is TGTGCCAGCAGTCCCAACCCCGGGACGGCCTATGGCTACACCTTC. Translated: CASSPNPGTAYGYTF.

The V gene is TRBV6-5, the J gene TRBJ1-5; no reliable D call. Trimming pared 2 bases from V and 4 bases from J, leaving 6 bases between. Per the germline V gene, CDR1 is MNHEY and CDR2 is SVGAGI. There are 13 residues in the CDR3. CDR3 region: CASSYGRNQPQHF. As DNA, the CDR3 is TGTGCCAGCAGTTACGGTAGGAATCAGCCCCAGCATTTT.

CDR3 amino acids: CASSVGGTGDNEQFF. For the CDR3, the DNA is TGTGCCAGCAGCGTAGGGGGGACAGGGGACAATGAGCAGTTCTTC. This chain joins TRBV9 and TRBJ2-1; TRBD1 agrees at 10 bases. The J segment lost 5 bases and the V segment lost 0 bases, leaving 2 bases of the junction unmatched. Germline V lookup: CDR1 SGDLS, CDR2 YYNGEE. The CDR3 spans 15 residues. The variable domain in full, completed from reference TRBV9 and TRBJ2-1, reads DSGVTQTPKHLITATGQRVTLRCSPRSGDLSVYWYQQSLDQGLQFLIQYYNGEERAKGNILERFSAQQFPDLHSELNLSSLELGDSALYFCASSVGGTGDNEQFFGPGTRLTVL.

V gene TRBV20-1 combines with J gene TRBJ2-5; D is perhaps TRBD2 (6 bases). The germline CDR1 and CDR2 sequences are DFQATT and SNEGSKA (reference sequence). This CDR3 spans 13 amino acids. Trimming shortened V by 1 base and J by 5 bases, and 11 bases separated the two germline ends. The CDR3 spells CSARVSGRETQYF. The CDR3 region has the DNA TGCAGTGCTAGAGTTTCGGGGAGGGAGACCCAGTACTTC.

This clonotype was detected once. The chain links TRBV10-2 to TRBJ2-3, with 8 bases fitting TRBD2. CDR3 length: 15 residues. After removal of 5 bases from V and 4 bases from J, the junction contained 8 bases not matched to a gene. The germline CDR1 and CDR2 sequences are WSHSY and SAAADI. CDR3 bases: TGCGCCAGCAGTCTCACTAGCGGTAGTGCAGATACGCAGTATTTT. Residues: CASSLTSGSADTQYF.

The chain recombines TRBV7-2 with TRBJ1-2; 7 bases fit TRBD1. V gave up 1 base and J gave up 5 bases; unmatched junction bases: 13. This CDR3 region has 17 residues. CDR1 is SGHTA and CDR2 is FQGNSA in the germline V gene. The CDR3: CASSLGGTASSPYGYTF. The CDR3 DNA is TGTGCCAGCAGCTTAGGGGGGACAGCCTCTTCCCCGTATGGCTACACCTTC.

The rearrangement links TRBV9 to TRBJ2-4; maybe TRBD2 (6 bases). Trimming took 2 bases from V and 0 from J, leaving 12 bases between them. Germline values: CDR1 SGDLS, CDR2 YYNGEE. The CDR3 is 16 residues long. CDR3 coding DNA: TGTGCCAGCAGCGTGGGGGGTGATTTAGCCAAAAACATTCAGTACTTC. Protein product: CASSVGGDLAKNIQYF. Full variable domain (missing parts from reference TRBV9 and TRBJ2-4): DSGVTQTPKHLITATGQRVTLRCSPRSGDLSVYWYQQSLDQGLQFLIQYYNGEERAKGNILERFSAQQFPDLHSELNLSSLELGDSALYFCASSVGGDLAKNIQYFGAGTRLSVL.